The clone carrying this T cell receptor beta chain appeared a single time. Its antigen is not identified. The sample is drawn from a study of shared clonotypes between healthy human individuals. About the research overall: Three CD4 naive, three CD4 memory, two CD8 naive and one CD8 memory plate were used per donor.

The CDR3 length is 14 residues. V dropped 8 bases and J dropped 7 bases, with 20 bases sitting between them. The V gene's germline CDR1 is MDHEN and CDR2 SYDVKM. Replicate PCRs for sorted subsets used approximately 220 ng DNA; this equaled about 30,000 T cell genomes. Sequencing was performed with immunoSEQ multiplex PCR; in TCRdb, only in-frame clones are kept and a portion is missing. The sample has about 680,000 clones; approximately 79% are singletons. Adults of Caucasian background living in Nashville, Tennessee made up all donors. General study findings and limits: The authors expected sequencing depth to affect clonotype sharing among donors.

The sequencing input was memory CD4+ T cells sorted from blood. Documented subset: CD45RA-negative fraction. The TCR sequence derives from a woman aged 25 to 45 in good health. This sequence joins TRBV28 and TRBJ1-2, with D maybe TRBD1 (5 bases). The CDR3 bases are TGTGCCAGCCTGGGGGGGTCCAGGGTAGGTGGCTACACCTTC. Its protein is CASLGGSRVGGYTF.